A single sample is the source of the 24 T cell receptor beta chains below, sequenced in a study of T cell responses to AZD1222 COVID-19 vaccine. The assay was immunoSEQ multiplex PCR, and TCRdb's table has in-frame clones only and misses some. This repertoire shows about 30,000 clones, nearly 95% found once; its top ten account for roughly 8.1%. Sequenced material: peripheral blood, taken on day 0 of AZD1222 vaccination. These receptors were collected from an adult in good health.

The V call is TRBV11-2, the J call TRBJ2-2; D gene ambiguous. The CDR3 consists of 13 residues. Per germline, CDR1 SGHAT and CDR2 FQNNGV. V lost 3 bases and J 13 bases, leaving 15 bases between the germline ends. CDR3 residues: CASSFSGVRGLFF. The CDR3 DNA is TGTGCCAGCAGCTTCTCGGGCGTCCGTGGGCTGTTTTTT.

This clone was observed a single time. V is TRBV25-1 and J is TRBJ1-1; 8 positions match TRBD1. The CDR3 is 13 residues long. V lost 3 bases to trimming and J lost 4 bases; unmatched junction nucleotides: 1. CDR1 is MGHDK, CDR2 SYGVNS, per germline. CDR3 loop: CASSDRGLTEAFF. The CDR3 nucleotides are TGTGCCAGCAGTGACAGGGGGCTCACTGAAGCTTTCTTT.

This clone has just a few counts. The chain links TRBV6-5 to TRBJ2-3, with a weak D call TRBD2 (5 bases). Trimming cost V 2 bases and J 1 base, with 13 bases left between them. CDR3 size: 16 residues. Looked up from germline, CDR1 is MNHEY and CDR2 is SVGAGI. In nucleotides, the CDR3 is TGTGCCAGCAGTTACCACCCCTTACTAGGCACAGATACGCAGTATTTT. Its protein product is CASSYHPLLGTDTQYF.

This chain joins TRBV14 and TRBJ2-3; 7 nucleotides align to TRBD1. The germline gives CDR1 SGHDN, CDR2 FVKESK. V trimming: 5 bases; J trimming: 3 bases; junction bases outside the gene matches: 11. The CDR3 covers 16 residues. The CDR3 coding sequence is TGTGCCAGCAGCGAAGGGAGCGACAGGGCTACAGATACGCAGTATTTT. Its translation: CASSEGSDRATDTQYF.

The chain has TRBV11-1 and TRBJ2-7, with D possibly being TRBD1 (5 bases). The CDR3 has 14 amino acids. Germline CDR1 and CDR2: SGHAT and FQDESV (reference sequence). Trimming took off 3 bases at V and 3 bases at J, with 12 bases between the two ends. The CDR3 sequence: CASSLASTDYEQYF. The DNA of the CDR3 is TGTGCCAGCAGCTTGGCATCGACAGACTACGAGCAGTACTTC.

In this sample, this clone turned up once. V usage is TRBV15 and J usage is TRBJ1-1, with a weak D call TRBD1 (5 bases). From germline, CDR1 is LNHNV and CDR2 YYDKDF (reference sequence). V was cut by 0 bases and J by 3 bases, with 5 bases left in between. CDR3 length: 13 residues. The CDR3 protein is CATSRDRDTEAFF. Here the CDR3 DNA reads TGTGCCACCAGCAGAGACAGGGACACTGAAGCTTTCTTT.

V usage is TRBV3-1 (or the pseudogene TRBV3-2) and J usage is TRBJ1-1; no definite D call. The CDR3 sequence is 12 residues long. The V end was cut by 2 bases, the J end by 5 bases, with 6 bases between. CDR1 and CDR2 (germline): LGHDT, YNNKEL (reference sequence). The CDR3 protein is CASSQSGTEAFF. The CDR3 nucleotides read TGTGCCAGCAGCCAATCGGGGACTGAAGCTTTCTTT.

The chain has TRBV4-1 and TRBJ1-4; 10 bases match TRBD1. The V segment lost 4 bases and the J segment 8 bases; nucleotides outside the gene matches: 1. This CDR3 comprises 13 residues. CDR1 and CDR2 (germline): MGHRA, YSYEKL. The CDR3 here is CASSRDRGEKLFF. The CDR3 coding sequence is TGCGCCAGCAGCCGGGACAGGGGAGAAAAACTGTTTTTT.

The V gene is TRBV24-1, the J gene TRBJ1-5, with TRBD1 as a possible D gene (5 bases). Germline V gene sequence: CDR1 KGHDR, CDR2 SFDVKD. V gave up 4 bases and J gave up 2 bases, with 11 bases separating them. The CDR3 runs 15 residues. CDR3 bases: TGTGCCACCAGTGACACCAGGGAGGGCAATCAGCCCCAGCATTTT. Translating gives CATSDTREGNQPQHF.

The chain carries TRBV7-2 and TRBJ2-7, with a possible D match to TRBD1 (6 bases). V gave up 3 bases and J gave up 6 bases, with 12 bases separating them. CDR3 length: 13 residues. The germline V gene has CDR1 SGHTA and CDR2 FQGNSA. This CDR3 is CASSLPGVLEQYF. The CDR3, as DNA: TGTGCCAGCAGCTTGCCAGGGGTACTCGAGCAGTACTTC.

This clone was picked up one time. The chain recombines TRBV6-5 with TRBJ1-1, with a possible D match to TRBD1 (5 bases). Trimming removed 8 bases from V and 1 base from J, with 8 bases in between. From germline, CDR1 is MNHEY and CDR2 SVGAGI. The CDR3 is 12 amino acids. The CDR3 is CASLRGNTEAFF. The CDR3 coding sequence is TGTGCCAGCCTTAGGGGGAACACTGAAGCTTTCTTT.

The chain recombines TRBV12-5 with TRBJ2-3, with TRBD2 matching 8 bases. With V trimmed by 7 bases and J by 3 bases, 9 bases remained unmatched. The length of the CDR3 is 15 residues. Germline V lookup: CDR1 LGHNT, CDR2 FRNRAP. CDR3 loop: CASARGGTYTDTQYF. The CDR3 DNA reads as TGTGCTAGTGCCCGCGGGGGGACGTATACAGATACGCAGTATTTT.

The V call is TRBV27, the J call TRBJ1-4, with 7 positions matching TRBD1. Germline trimming cut 4 bases from V and 10 bases from J; bases unmatched to any gene: 12. This CDR3 has 15 residues. CDR1 MNHEY and CDR2 SMNVEV come from the germline V gene (reference sequence). The CDR3 nucleotides are TGTGCCAGCAGTTCCCAGGGACAGCCGGGGGGAAAACTGTTTTTT. Amino acids: CASSSQGQPGGKLFF.

The rearrangement links TRBV5-1 to TRBJ1-3; D is unresolved. Germline lookup yields CDR1 SGHRS and CDR2 YFSETQ. The CDR3 has 16 residues. V was cut by 0 bases and J by 0 bases, with 10 bases left in between. CDR3 region: CASSLERQISGNTIYF. DNA for the CDR3: TGCGCCAGCAGCTTGGAAAGGCAGATCTCTGGAAACACCATATATTTT.

The genes are TRBV27 and TRBJ2-5; D is tentatively TRBD1 or TRBD2 (5 bases each). The CDR3 is 13 amino acids. CDR1 is MNHEY and CDR2 is SMNVEV in the germline V gene (reference sequence). The germline V and J ends were trimmed by 6 bases and 7 bases, with 15 bases remaining between them. The CDR3 nucleotides read TGTGCCAGCAGCCCACCGGGGCTCTGGACCCAGTACTTC. Amino acids: CASSPPGLWTQYF.

V usage is TRBV7-9 and J usage is TRBJ1-1; TRBD1 agrees at 7 bases. The CDR3 contains 12 residues. Germline V gene lookup returns CDR1 SEHNR and CDR2 FQNEAQ (reference sequence). Losses at the gene ends were 3 bases for V and 11 bases for J; bases not matched to a gene: 6. The CDR3 region has the DNA TGTGCCAGCAGCTTTGACAGGGCGGTCGCTTTCTTT. Protein product: CASSFDRAVAFF.

This chain connects TRBV27 to TRBJ1-1, with D possibly being TRBD1 (5 bases). V was shortened by 8 bases and J by 4 bases, with 17 bases between the two germline ends. This CDR3 region has 14 residues. Germline values: CDR1 MNHEY, CDR2 SMNVEV (reference sequence). The CDR3 DNA reads as TGTGCCAGCTACTCGGGGCTCTGGAGCACTGAAGCTTTCTTT. It codes for CASYSGLWSTEAFF.

The V gene is TRBV4-3, the J gene TRBJ2-4; the match to TRBD1 covers 9 bases. V shed 0 bases, J shed 6 bases, and the junction held 9 bases outside the gene matches. Per the germline V gene, CDR1 is LGHNA and CDR2 is YSLEER. The CDR3 spans 17 residues. The CDR3 here is CASSQDPPGQGLNIQYF. CDR3 sequence (DNA): TGCGCCAGCAGCCAAGACCCTCCGGGACAGGGCTTAAACATTCAGTACTTC.

The V and J genes are TRBV2 and TRBJ2-1, with D perhaps TRBD2 (5 bases). Germline-derived CDR1 and CDR2 are SNHLY and FYNNEI. The CDR3 covers 15 residues. V was cut by 4 bases and J by 1 base, with 11 bases left in between. The CDR3 loop is CASSAERLSYNEQFF. In nucleotides, the CDR3 is TGTGCCAGCAGTGCGGAGCGGTTATCCTACAATGAGCAGTTCTTC.

This chain uses TRBV10-2 with TRBJ2-7, with TRBD2 matching over 9 bases. The CDR3 runs 14 residues. V dropped 6 bases and J dropped 5; count of bases not matched to a gene: 8. The V gene's germline CDR1 is WSHSY and CDR2 SAAADI. The CDR3 protein is CASSWNSGSNEQYF. CDR3 nucleotides: TGCGCCAGCAGCTGGAATAGCGGGAGCAACGAGCAGTACTTC.

The CDR3 reads CASSLGTGATYNEQFF. For the CDR3, the DNA is TGTGCCAGCAGCTTGGGTACCGGGGCCACCTACAATGAGCAGTTCTTC. This rearrangement joins TRBV7-7 to TRBJ2-1, with D possibly being TRBD1 or TRBD2 (5 bases each). Germline V gives CDR1 SSHAT, CDR2 FNYEAQ (reference sequence). V was pared by 3 bases and J by 2 bases, with 14 bases between. The CDR3 loop spans 16 amino acids.

The J gene is TRBJ2-7, the V gene TRBV11-2, with 9 positions matching TRBD1. Trimming at V came to 5 bases and at J to 0 bases, leaving 8 bases not matched to a gene. This CDR3 contains 16 residues. Per the germline V gene, CDR1 is SGHAT and CDR2 is FQNNGV. CDR3 DNA: TGTGCCAGCAGCCAAGCCGACAGGGGGTCCTCCTACGAGCAGTACTTC. Protein: CASSQADRGSSYEQYF.

The J gene is TRBJ2-7, the V gene TRBV11-1, with D possibly being TRBD2 (5 bases). The CDR3 has 14 residues. CDR1 and CDR2 (germline): SGHAT, FQDESV (reference sequence). Between the trimmed V and J ends, which lost 3 bases and 1 base, there was a span of 10 bases. Here the CDR3 reads CASSLERTSYEQYF. The CDR3 DNA sequence: TGTGCCAGCAGCTTGGAAAGGACTTCCTACGAGCAGTACTTC.

This sequence joins TRBV11-3 and TRBJ2-1; D remains unclear. Germline V lookup: CDR1 SGHNT, CDR2 YENEEA. The V gene lost 2 bases and the J gene lost 5 bases, with 4 bases spanning the gap. The CDR3 runs to 12 residues. The chain's CDR3 is CASSLFDNEQFF. The CDR3 DNA reads TGTGCCAGCAGCTTATTTGACAATGAGCAGTTCTTC.